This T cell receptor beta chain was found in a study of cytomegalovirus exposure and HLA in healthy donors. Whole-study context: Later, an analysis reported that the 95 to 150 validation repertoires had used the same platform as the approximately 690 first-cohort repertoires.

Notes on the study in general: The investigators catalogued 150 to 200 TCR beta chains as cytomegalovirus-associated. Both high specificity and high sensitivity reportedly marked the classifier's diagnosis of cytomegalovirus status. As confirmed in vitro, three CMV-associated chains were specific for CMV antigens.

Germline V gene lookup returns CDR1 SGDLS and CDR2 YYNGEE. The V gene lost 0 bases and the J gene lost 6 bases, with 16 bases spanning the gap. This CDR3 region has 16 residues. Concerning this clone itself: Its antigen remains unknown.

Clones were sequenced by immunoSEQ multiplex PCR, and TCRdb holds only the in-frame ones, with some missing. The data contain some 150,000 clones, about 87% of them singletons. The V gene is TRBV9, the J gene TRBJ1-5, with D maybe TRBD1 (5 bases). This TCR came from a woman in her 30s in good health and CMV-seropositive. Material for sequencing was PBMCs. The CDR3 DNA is TGTGCCAGCAGCGTAGGAGCAGGGACGGGGGGTCAGCCCCAGCATTTT. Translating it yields CASSVGAGTGGQPQHF.